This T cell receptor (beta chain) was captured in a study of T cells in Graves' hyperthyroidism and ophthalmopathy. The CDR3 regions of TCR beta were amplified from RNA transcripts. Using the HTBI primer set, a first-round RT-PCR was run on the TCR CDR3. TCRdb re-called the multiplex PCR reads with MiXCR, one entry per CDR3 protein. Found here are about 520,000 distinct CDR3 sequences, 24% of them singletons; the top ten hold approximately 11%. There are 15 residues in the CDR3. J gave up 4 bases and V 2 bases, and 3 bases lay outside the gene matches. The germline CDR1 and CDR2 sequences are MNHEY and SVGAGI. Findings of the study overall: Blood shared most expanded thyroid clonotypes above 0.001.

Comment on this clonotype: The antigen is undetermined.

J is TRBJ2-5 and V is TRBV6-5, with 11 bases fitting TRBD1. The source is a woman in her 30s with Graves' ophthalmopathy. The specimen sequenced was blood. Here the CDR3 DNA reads TGTGCCAGCAGTTACGGGGGGACAGGGGGAGAGACCCAGTACTTC. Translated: CASSYGGTGGETQYF.